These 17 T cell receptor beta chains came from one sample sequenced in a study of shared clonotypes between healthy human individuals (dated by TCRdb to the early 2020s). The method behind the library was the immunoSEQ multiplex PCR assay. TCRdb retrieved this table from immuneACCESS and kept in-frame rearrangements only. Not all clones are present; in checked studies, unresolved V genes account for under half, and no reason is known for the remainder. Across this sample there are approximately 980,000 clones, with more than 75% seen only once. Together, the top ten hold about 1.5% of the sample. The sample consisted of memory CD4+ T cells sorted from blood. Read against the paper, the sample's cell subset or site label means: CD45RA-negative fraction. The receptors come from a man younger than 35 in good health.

CDR3 residues: CASSRTGLHYGYTF. The CDR3 nucleotides read TGTGCCAGCAGCCGGACAGGCCTTCATTATGGCTACACCTTC. The V and J genes are TRBV27 and TRBJ1-2, with 7 bases identical to TRBD1. In germline, CDR1 is MNHEY, CDR2 SMNVEV (reference sequence). The CDR3 contains 14 residues. The V and J ends lost 6 bases and 5 bases, in that order; junction bases with no gene match: 9.

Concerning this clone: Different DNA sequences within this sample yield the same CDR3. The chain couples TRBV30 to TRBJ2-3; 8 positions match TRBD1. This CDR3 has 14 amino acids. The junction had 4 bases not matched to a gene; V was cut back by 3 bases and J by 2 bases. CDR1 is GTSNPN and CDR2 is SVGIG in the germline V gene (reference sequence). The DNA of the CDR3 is TGTGCCTGGAGACGACAGGGGAACACAGATACGCAGTATTTT. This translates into CAWRRQGNTDTQYF.

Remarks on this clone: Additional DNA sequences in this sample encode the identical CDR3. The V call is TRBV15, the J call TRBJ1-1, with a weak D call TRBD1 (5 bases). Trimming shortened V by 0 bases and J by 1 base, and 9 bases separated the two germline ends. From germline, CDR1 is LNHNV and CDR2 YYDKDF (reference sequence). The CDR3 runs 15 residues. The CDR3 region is CATSRDLGGNTEAFF. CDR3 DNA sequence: TGTGCCACCAGCAGAGATCTGGGGGGGAACACTGAAGCTTTCTTT.

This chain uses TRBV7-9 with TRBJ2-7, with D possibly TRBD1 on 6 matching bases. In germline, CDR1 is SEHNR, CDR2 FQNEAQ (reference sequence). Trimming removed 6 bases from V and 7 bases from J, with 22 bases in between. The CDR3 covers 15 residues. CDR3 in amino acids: CASRQGRPRRREQYF. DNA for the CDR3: TGTGCCAGCAGACAGGGCCGACCTAGGCGACGGGAGCAGTACTTC. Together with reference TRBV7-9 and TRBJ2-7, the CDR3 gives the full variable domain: DTGVSQNPRHKITKRGQNVTFRCDPISEHNRLYWYRQTLGQGPEFLTYFQNEAQLEKSRLLSDRFSAERPKGSFSTLEIQRTEQGDSAMYLCASRQGRPRRREQYFGPGTRLTVT.

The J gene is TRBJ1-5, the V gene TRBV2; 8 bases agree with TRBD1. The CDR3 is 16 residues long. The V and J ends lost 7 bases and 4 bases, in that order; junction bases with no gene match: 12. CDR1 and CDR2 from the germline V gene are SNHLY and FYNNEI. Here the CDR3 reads CASTNSGTGRNQPQHF. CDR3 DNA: TGTGCCAGCACCAACTCCGGGACAGGTAGAAATCAGCCCCAGCATTTT. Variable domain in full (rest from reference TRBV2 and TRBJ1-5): EPEVTQTPSHQVTQMGQEVILRCVPISNHLYFYWYRQILGQKVEFLVSFYNNEISEKSEIFDDQFSVERPDGSNFTLKIRSTKLEDSAMYFCASTNSGTGRNQPQHFGDGTRLSIL.

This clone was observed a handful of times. CDR3 sequence (DNA): TGTGCCTGGGGAAGGACAGCCCCTGAAGCTTTCTTT. This sequence encodes CAWGRTAPEAFF. The chain uses TRBV30 and TRBJ1-1; a possible D gene is TRBD1 (6 bases). The CDR3 length is 12 residues. CDR1 is GTSNPN and CDR2 is SVGIG in the germline V gene (reference sequence). Trimming stripped 5 bases from V and 6 bases from J, with 13 bases between.

The CDR3 region has the DNA TGTGCCAGCAGCTTATTAGCGGGAGGCCAGCGGGAGACCCAGTACTTC. This encodes CASSLLAGGQRETQYF. The chain employs TRBV7-2 and TRBJ2-5; 10 bases map to TRBD2. The CDR3 totals 16 residues. Trimming removed 2 bases from V and 5 bases from J; junction bases left unmatched: 8. Germline V gene lookup returns CDR1 SGHTA and CDR2 FQGNSA.

The CDR3 DNA reads as TGCGCCAGCAGCCAATTCGGGACAGGGGGCGAGCAGTACTTC. Translating it yields CASSQFGTGGEQYF. The chain uses TRBV4-3 and TRBJ2-7, with 11 bases fitting TRBD1. The J segment lost 6 bases and the V segment lost 2 bases, leaving 3 bases of the junction unmatched. The CDR3 loop spans 14 amino acids. The germline V gene has CDR1 LGHNA and CDR2 YSLEER.

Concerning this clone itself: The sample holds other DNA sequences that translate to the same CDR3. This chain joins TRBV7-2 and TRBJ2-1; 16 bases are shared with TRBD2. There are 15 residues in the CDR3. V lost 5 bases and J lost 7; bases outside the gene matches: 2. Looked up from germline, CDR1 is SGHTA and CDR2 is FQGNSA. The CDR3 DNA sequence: TGTGCCAGCAGCACGGGACTAGCGGGAGGGAATGAGCAGTTCTTC. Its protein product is CASSTGLAGGNEQFF.

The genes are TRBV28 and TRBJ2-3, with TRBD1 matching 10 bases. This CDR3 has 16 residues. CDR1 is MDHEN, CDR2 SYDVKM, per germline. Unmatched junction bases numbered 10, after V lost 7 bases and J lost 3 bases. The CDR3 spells CASNQFGQGGTDTQYF. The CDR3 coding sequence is TGTGCCAGCAACCAATTCGGACAGGGGGGGACAGATACGCAGTATTTT.

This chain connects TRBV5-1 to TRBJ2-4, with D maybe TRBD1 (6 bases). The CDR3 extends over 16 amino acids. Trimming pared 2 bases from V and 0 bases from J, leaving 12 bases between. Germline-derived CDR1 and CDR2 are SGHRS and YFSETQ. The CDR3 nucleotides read TGCGCCAGCAGCTTTGGACAGAACATAGCCAAAAACATTCAGTACTTC. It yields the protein CASSFGQNIAKNIQYF.

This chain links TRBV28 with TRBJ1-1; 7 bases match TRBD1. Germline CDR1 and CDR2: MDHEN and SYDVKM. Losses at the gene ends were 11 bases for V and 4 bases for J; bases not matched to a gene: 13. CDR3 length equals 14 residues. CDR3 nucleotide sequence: TGTGCCTCAGAGGGGGCTCCCGCTTTCACTGAAGCTTTCTTT. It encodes CASEGAPAFTEAFF.

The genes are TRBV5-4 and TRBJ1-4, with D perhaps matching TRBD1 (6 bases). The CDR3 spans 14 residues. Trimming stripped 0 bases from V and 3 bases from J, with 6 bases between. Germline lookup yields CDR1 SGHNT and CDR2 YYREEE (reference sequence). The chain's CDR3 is CASSLGTANEKLFF. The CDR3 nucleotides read TGTGCCAGCAGCTTGGGGACAGCTAATGAAAAACTGTTTTTT.

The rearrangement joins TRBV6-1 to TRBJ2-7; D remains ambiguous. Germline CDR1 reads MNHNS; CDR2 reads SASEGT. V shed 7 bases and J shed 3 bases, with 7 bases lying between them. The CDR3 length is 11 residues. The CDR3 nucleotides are TGTGCCAGCATGGGTGACTACGAGCAGTACTTC. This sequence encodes CASMGDYEQYF.

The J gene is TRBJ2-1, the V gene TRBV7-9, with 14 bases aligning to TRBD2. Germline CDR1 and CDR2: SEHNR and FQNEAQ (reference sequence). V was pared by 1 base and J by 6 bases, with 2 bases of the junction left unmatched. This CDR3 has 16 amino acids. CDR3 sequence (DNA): TGTGCCAGCAGCTTAGGGACTAGCGGGGGGCTCAATGAGCAGTTCTTC. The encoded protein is CASSLGTSGGLNEQFF.

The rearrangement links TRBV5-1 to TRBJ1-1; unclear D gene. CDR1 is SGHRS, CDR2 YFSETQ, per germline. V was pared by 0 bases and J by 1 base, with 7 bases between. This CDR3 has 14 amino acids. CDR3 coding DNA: TGCGCCAGCAGCTTGGACCCACCGAACACTGAAGCTTTCTTT. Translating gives CASSLDPPNTEAFF.

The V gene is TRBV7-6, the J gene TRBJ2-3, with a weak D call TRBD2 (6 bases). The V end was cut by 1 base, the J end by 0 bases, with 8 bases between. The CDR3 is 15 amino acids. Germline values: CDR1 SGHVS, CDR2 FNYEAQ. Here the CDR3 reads CASSLVGLSTDTQYF. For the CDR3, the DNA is TGTGCCAGCAGCTTAGTGGGACTGAGCACAGATACGCAGTATTTT.